The source of this T cell receptor beta chain is a study of OX40 agonist ivuxolimab in advanced cancers. Turning to the study itself: Ivuxolimab, an antibody acting as an agonist of OX40 (CD134), was used to treat patients. The study's findings and limits: The investigators did not determine what antigen specificity the expanded peripheral T cells had.

CDR3 length: 12 amino acids. Germline V CDR1 and CDR2: SQVTM, ANQGSEA. Trimming pared 4 bases from V and 1 base from J, leaving 7 bases between. About this clone itself: Its antigen is still unknown.

Some clones are missing from TCRdb's copy, which holds only in-frame ones; the method was immunoSEQ multiplex PCR. Of around 77,000 clones in the sample, 80% to 90% were seen once. This TCR derives from an adult with an advanced solid tumor such as melanoma, head and neck, liver or kidney cancer. The material sequenced was CD4+ or CD8+ T cells sorted from blood, taken in a trial of the OX40 agonist ivuxolimab. This chain links TRBV29-1 with TRBJ1-1; no clear D gene. CDR3 sequence (DNA): TGCAGCGTTGTACGACCGAACACTGAAGCTTTCTTT. This encodes CSVVRPNTEAFF.